A selection of T cell receptor beta chains follows, all from one sample in a study of blood T cell repertoires in COVID-19. Generated by immunoSEQ multiplex PCR, the TCRdb table keeps only in-frame clones and is missing some. The data contain just over 90,000 clones, roughly 85% of them singletons. Source material: peripheral blood. The receptor set was obtained from a human donor in a cohort sampled during active COVID-19. CDR3s include the opening cysteine and the closing phenylalanine or tryptophan. The D gene is left open where the match is weak. Clone sizes are given selectively: once, few, many, or a class where the clone is expanded.

cdr3_aa	cdr3_nt	clone_size	v_call	j_call	d_call
CASSLIGTTTDTQYF	TGTGCCAGCAGCTTAATAGGGACTACGACAGATACGCAGTATTTT	NA	TRBV7-2	TRBJ2-3	TRBD2
CASSGEVGADTQYF	TGTGCCAGCAGTGGTGAGGTTGGCGCAGATACGCAGTATTTT	NA	TRBV25-1	TRBJ2-3	NA
CASRSRGGHYGYTF	TGTGCCAGCAGGTCTAGGGGGGGTCACTATGGCTACACCTTC	NA	TRBV6-1	TRBJ1-2	NA
CASSRDSSYNEQFF	TGTGCCAGCTCTCGGGACAGCTCCTACAATGAGCAGTTCTTC	NA	TRBV18	TRBJ2-1	TRBD1
CAWSVQNYGYTF	TGTGCCTGGAGTGTACAAAACTATGGCTACACCTTC	NA	TRBV30	TRBJ1-2	NA
CASTGTGGMGNQPQHF	TGTGCCAGCACCGGGACAGGGGGTATGGGCAATCAGCCCCAGCATTTT	NA	TRBV2	TRBJ1-5	TRBD1
CASSRTGEGVGNTIYF	TGTGCCAGCAGCCGGACAGGGGAAGGAGTTGGAAACACCATATATTTT	NA	TRBV7-2	TRBJ1-3	TRBD1
CASSLGSGTGNYEQYF	TGTGCCAGCAGCTTAGGGTCCGGGACAGGGAACTACGAGCAGTACTTC	NA	TRBV7-2	TRBJ2-7	TRBD1
CASSEPYRGTDTQYF	TGTGCCAGCAGTGAACCGTACAGAGGCACAGATACGCAGTATTTT	NA	TRBV6-1	TRBJ2-3	NA
CASREGLSYEQYF	TGTGCCAGCAGGGAGGGGCTCTCCTACGAGCAGTACTTC	few	TRBV6-5	TRBJ2-7	NA
CASSPPGQALAEAFF	TGTGCCAGCAGTCCACCGGGACAGGCGTTGGCTGAAGCTTTCTTT	NA	TRBV28	TRBJ1-1	TRBD1
CASSLSRGTYGYTF	TGTGCCAGCAGTTTATCCCGCGGAACCTATGGCTACACCTTC	NA	TRBV27	TRBJ1-2	NA
CASSQVTSGTDNEQFF	TGTGCCAGCAGCCAAGTAACTAGCGGGACTGACAATGAGCAGTTCTTC	NA	TRBV3-1/TRBV3-2	TRBJ2-1	TRBD2
CASSWRTIREDTQYF	TGTGCCAGCAGCTGGCGGACTATCCGTGAGGATACGCAGTATTTT	NA	TRBV5-6	TRBJ2-3	NA
CASRTTGRGTGELFF	TGTGCCAGCAGGACGACAGGGAGAGGCACCGGGGAGCTGTTTTTT	NA	TRBV6-6	TRBJ2-2	TRBD1
CASSLVREETQYF	TGTGCCAGCAGCTTAGTTAGGGAGGAGACCCAGTACTTC	few	TRBV11-1	TRBJ2-5	NA
CASSSRPTGFEQYF	TGTGCCAGCAGCTCTAGGCCAACAGGGTTCGAGCAGTACTTC	NA	TRBV7-8	TRBJ2-7	NA
CASSPRHTKTGELFF	TGTGCCAGCAGCCCACGTCATACAAAGACCGGGGAGCTGTTTTTT	NA	TRBV7-3	TRBJ2-2	NA
CASSSPGAGSYEQYF	TGTGCCAGCAGTTCTCCAGGGGCTGGGTCCTACGAGCAGTACTTC	NA	TRBV28	TRBJ2-7	NA
CASTKGTGQQDTQYF	TGTGCCAGCACCAAAGGGACAGGGCAACAAGATACGCAGTATTTT	many	TRBV2	TRBJ2-3	TRBD1
CASSPAGLAAYNEQFF	TGTGCCAGCAGCCCCGCAGGACTAGCGGCCTACAATGAGCAGTTCTTC	NA	TRBV5-4	TRBJ2-1	TRBD2
CASSPSGQAERNNEQFF	TGTGCCAGCTCACCCTCAGGACAGGCCGAAAGAAACAATGAGCAGTTCTTC	NA	TRBV18	TRBJ2-1	TRBD1
CASSPTDYGYTF	TGTGCCAGCAGCCCGACAGACTATGGCTACACCTTC	NA	TRBV28	TRBJ1-2	NA
CASSPSSGQGVYEQYF	TGTGCCAGCAGCCCCTCTAGCGGACAGGGAGTCTACGAGCAGTACTTC	NA	TRBV21-1	TRBJ2-7	NA
CATSRGGLQGFRLFF	TGTGCCACCAGCAGGGGAGGGCTACAGGGCTTCCGACTGTTTTTT	NA	TRBV15	TRBJ1-4	NA
CASSSQGSNTGELFF	TGTGCCAGCAGCTCTCAGGGCTCCAACACCGGGGAGCTGTTTTTT	NA	TRBV11-2	TRBJ2-2	NA
CAWMSVNTEAFF	TGTGCCTGGATGTCCGTGAACACTGAAGCTTTCTTT	NA	TRBV30	TRBJ1-1	NA
CASSYRASGRAVYNEQFF	TGTGCCAGCAGTTACAGGGCTAGCGGGAGGGCCGTCTACAATGAGCAGTTCTTC	NA	TRBV6-2/TRBV6-3	TRBJ2-1	TRBD2
CASSRDGRLAEPNTQYF	TGTGCCAGCAGCCGAGACGGTCGACTAGCGGAACCAAATACGCAGTATTTT	many	TRBV7-9	TRBJ2-3	TRBD2
CASSLFLGATEAFF	TGTGCCAGCAGCTTATTTCTGGGGGCCACTGAAGCTTTCTTT	once	TRBV7-9	TRBJ1-1	NA
CASSGRGGGNEQFF	TGTGCCAGCAGCGGCAGAGGTGGCGGCAATGAGCAGTTCTTC	NA	TRBV11-2	TRBJ2-1	NA
CASSQEWRGSLGAQYF	TGTGCCAGCAGCCAAGAGTGGCGGGGCTCCTTGGGGGCCCAGTACTTC	few	TRBV3-1/TRBV3-2	TRBJ2-5	NA
CASSLEGPNTEAFF	TGTGCCAGCAGCTTGGAGGGGCCGAACACTGAAGCTTTCTTT	NA	TRBV5-6	TRBJ1-1	NA
CASSSPPGTGTNTGELFF	TGTGCCAGTAGTTCCCCCCCCGGGACAGGAACGAACACCGGGGAGCTGTTTTTT	NA	TRBV19	TRBJ2-2	TRBD1
CASSLDRGGNSPLHF	TGTGCCAGCAGCTTGGATAGGGGCGGTAATTCACCCCTCCACTTT	NA	TRBV5-4	TRBJ1-6	NA
CASSRTSGRNYNEQFF	TGTGCCAGCAGCCGGACTAGCGGGAGGAACTACAATGAGCAGTTCTTC	NA	TRBV7-9	TRBJ2-1	TRBD2
CASSLAGTRAGGEQFF	TGTGCCAGCAGCTTAGCCGGGACTAGGGCGGGGGGTGAGCAGTTCTTC	NA	TRBV7-9	TRBJ2-1	TRBD2
CAWERRMNTEAFF	TGTGCCTGGGAGCGACGCATGAACACTGAAGCTTTCTTT	NA	TRBV30	TRBJ1-1	NA
CASSGGVEQYF	TGTGCCAGCAGTGGAGGAGTCGAGCAGTACTTC	few	TRBV6-6	TRBJ2-7	NA
CASSSLGQGAAYGYTF	TGTGCCAGCAGCTCCCTCGGACAGGGGGCAGCCTATGGCTACACCTTC	NA	TRBV7-8	TRBJ1-2	TRBD1
CASSPLDRELRYTF	TGTGCCAGCAGTCCCCTGGACCGGGAATTGCGCTACACCTTC	many	TRBV27	TRBJ1-2	NA
CASKSEGMISPQHF	TGTGCCAGTAAATCGGAGGGAATGATCAGCCCCCAGCATTTT	NA	TRBV2	TRBJ1-5	NA
CASSLFSTDSGNTIYF	TGCGCCAGCAGCTTGTTTTCCACTGACTCTGGAAACACCATATATTTT	few	TRBV5-1	TRBJ1-3	NA
CASSSTSGGVHEQFF	TGTGCCAGCAGCTCGACTAGCGGGGGGGTCCATGAGCAGTTCTTC	once	TRBV6-6	TRBJ2-1	TRBD2
CASRGVFYSPLHF	TGTGCCAGTAGGGGCGTCTTCTATTCACCCCTCCACTTT	NA	TRBV12-3/TRBV12-4	TRBJ1-6	NA
CASSVTGGSYGYTF	TGTGCCAGCAGCGTAACAGGGGGCAGCTATGGCTACACCTTC	NA	TRBV7-2	TRBJ1-2	TRBD1
CASSGTGDGDEQYF	TGCGCCAGCTCCGGGACAGGGGACGGGGACGAGCAGTACTTC	few	TRBV5-1	TRBJ2-7	TRBD1
CASSRNRGSFGTEAFF	TGTGCCAGCAGTAGGAACAGGGGGAGTTTTGGCACTGAAGCTTTCTTT	NA	TRBV27	TRBJ1-1	TRBD1
CASSLPGRGSGELFF	TGTGCCAGCAGTTTGCCCGGGAGGGGGTCCGGGGAGCTGTTTTTT	few	TRBV28	TRBJ2-2	TRBD2
CASSQVAGGLPDTQYF	TGTGCCAGCAGCCAAGTGGCGGGGGGGCTGCCAGATACGCAGTATTTT	NA	TRBV3-1/TRBV3-2	TRBJ2-3	TRBD2
CASSYDSYNEQFF	TGTGCCAGCAGTTACGACAGTTACAATGAGCAGTTCTTC	NA	TRBV6-5	TRBJ2-1	NA
CASSTGTGLFETQYF	TGTGCCAGCAGTACCGGGACAGGGTTGTTCGAGACCCAGTACTTC	NA	TRBV27	TRBJ2-5	TRBD1
CASYRMGAGDEQFF	TGTGCCAGCTACCGTATGGGGGCCGGGGATGAGCAGTTCTTC	NA	TRBV7-9	TRBJ2-1	NA
CASSKKDKESGDTQYF	TGTGCCAGCAGCAAAAAGGACAAAGAGTCGGGAGATACGCAGTATTTT	NA	TRBV21-1	TRBJ2-3	NA
CASSYSLVRGSSSYNEQFF	TGTGCCAGCAGTTACTCGCTAGTAAGGGGCTCGAGCTCCTACAATGAGCAGTTCTTC	NA	TRBV6-2/TRBV6-3	TRBJ2-1	NA
CASSREGKPYEQYF	TGCGCCAGCAGCCGGGAGGGAAAACCCTACGAGCAGTACTTC	NA	TRBV5-1	TRBJ2-7	TRBD2
CAISPVGHWKRYGYTF	TGTGCCATCAGCCCTGTGGGACACTGGAAACGCTATGGCTACACCTTC	NA	TRBV10-3	TRBJ1-2	NA
CASSQRDSSYNEQFF	TGTGCCAGCAGCCAACGAGACAGTTCCTACAATGAGCAGTTCTTC	NA	TRBV11-2	TRBJ2-1	NA